A single sample is the source of the 23 T cell receptor beta chains below, sequenced in a study of blood T cell repertoires in COVID-19. Profiled with immunoSEQ multiplex PCR; TCRdb holds only in-frame clones, not every one. The sample yields under 300,000 clones, around nine tenths seen once. Sequencing used PBMCs or T cells enriched from blood (not recorded which). These receptors were taken from a woman between 18 and 29 years old who had recovered from COVID-19.

The chain is built from TRBV5-4 and TRBJ1-2; tentatively, D is TRBD1 (5 bases). This CDR3 comprises 16 residues. Germline values: CDR1 SGHNT, CDR2 YYREEE (reference sequence). V lost 0 bases and J 2 bases, leaving 14 bases between the germline ends. CDR3 sequence: CASSLEVRVGNYGYTF. Here the CDR3 DNA reads TGTGCCAGCAGCTTGGAAGTCAGGGTAGGAAACTATGGCTACACCTTC.

This clone turned up a few times. The gene calls are TRBV19 and TRBJ2-1; TRBD2 matches 8 bases. The CDR3 consists of 18 residues. Germline V gene sequence: CDR1 LNHDA, CDR2 SQIVND (reference sequence). V shed 4 bases and J 4 bases; nucleotides not matched to a gene: 15. CDR3 loop: CASSTYSGTLAVYNEQFF. CDR3 nucleotides: TGTGCCAGTAGTACCTATAGCGGGACGCTGGCGGTGTACAATGAGCAGTTCTTC.

The chain carries TRBV5-1 and TRBJ2-5; a weak D match, TRBD1 (7 bases). Trimming took off 4 bases at V and 2 bases at J, with 12 bases between the two ends. CDR1 and CDR2 (germline): SGHRS, YFSETQ. The CDR3 covers 14 residues. CDR3 sequence reads: CASSRGTDQETQYF. Here the CDR3 DNA reads TGCGCCAGCAGCCGGGGGACAGATCAAGAGACCCAGTACTTC.

The chain employs TRBV5-6 and TRBJ1-1; D is undetermined. The germline V gene encodes CDR1 SGHDT and CDR2 YYEEEE. Between the trimmed V and J ends, which lost 1 base and 4 bases, there was a span of 8 bases. CDR3 length: 13 amino acids. The CDR3: CASSLSSGTEAFF. In DNA, the CDR3 is TGTGCCAGCAGCTTGAGTTCAGGCACTGAAGCTTTCTTT.

The V and J genes are TRBV6-1 and TRBJ2-1, with D uncertain. CDR1 is MNHNS, CDR2 SASEGT, per germline. This CDR3 region has 13 residues. The germline V and J ends were trimmed by 2 bases and 6 bases, with 8 bases remaining between them. CDR3 sequence: CASSEQASNEQFF. Here the CDR3 DNA reads TGTGCCAGCAGTGAACAGGCGTCCAATGAGCAGTTCTTC.

The chain couples TRBV7-9 to TRBJ1-1; maybe TRBD1 (6 bases). Trimming stripped 4 bases from V and 1 base from J, with 10 bases between. The germline V gene encodes CDR1 SEHNR and CDR2 FQNEAQ (reference sequence). This CDR3 region has 14 residues. The CDR3 sequence: CASSYREGNTEAFF. The CDR3 coding sequence is TGTGCCAGCAGCTACAGGGAGGGGAACACTGAAGCTTTCTTT.

This clone was seen just once. Other nucleotide sequences in the sample specify the same CDR3. The chain recombines TRBV2 with TRBJ2-5, with 10 positions matching TRBD2. The CDR3 contains 15 residues. Germline CDR1 reads SNHLY; CDR2 reads FYNNEI. The V gene end was trimmed by 7 bases and the J gene end by 2 bases; junction bases not matched to a gene: 7. The CDR3 nucleotides are TGTGCCAGCAACGGACTAGCGGCGGTACAAGAGACCCAGTACTTC. This sequence encodes CASNGLAAVQETQYF.

Points on this clone: This sample includes further DNA sequences coding for the same CDR3. This rearrangement joins TRBV12-3 or TRBV12-4 to TRBJ1-2; a possible D gene is TRBD1 (5 bases). The V and J ends lost 1 base and 4 bases respectively, with 7 bases between them. This CDR3 comprises 13 residues. CDR3 amino acids: CASSLDRSYGYTF. The CDR3 region has the DNA TGTGCCAGCAGTTTAGACAGGTCCTATGGCTACACCTTC.

The chain employs TRBV5-1 and TRBJ1-2; TRBD1 matches at 7 bases. Germline values: CDR1 SGHRS, CDR2 YFSETQ. J was trimmed by 1 base and V by 0 bases; bases with no gene match: 9. CDR3 size: 17 residues. CDR3 sequence: CASSLGAWTGLNYGYTF. The CDR3, as DNA: TGCGCCAGCAGCTTGGGAGCTTGGACAGGACTTAACTATGGCTACACCTTC.

V gene TRBV4-1 combines with J gene TRBJ1-1; D uncertain. The CDR3 is 13 amino acids. Germline CDR1 is MGHRA and CDR2 is YSYEKL. The germline V and J ends were trimmed by 6 bases and 10 bases, with 18 bases remaining between them. The CDR3 DNA is TGCGCCAGCAGTCACACAAGAGGGTCGGCAGCTTTCTTT. Residues: CASSHTRGSAAFF.

The chain carries TRBV7-2 and TRBJ1-2; 8 bases map to TRBD1. Germline trimming cut 1 base from V and 3 bases from J; bases unmatched to any gene: 4. Germline V gene lookup returns CDR1 SGHTA and CDR2 FQGNSA. CDR3 length: 15 amino acids. The CDR3 loop reads CASSLGTGTYYGYTF. The CDR3 DNA sequence: TGTGCCAGCAGCTTAGGGACAGGGACCTACTATGGCTACACCTTC.

The CDR3 is CASRTNRDGSNQPQHF. The CDR3 DNA is TGTGCCAGCAGAACTAACCGGGATGGCAGCAATCAGCCCCAGCATTTT. This sequence joins TRBV28 and TRBJ1-5; no clear D gene. Germline V lookup: CDR1 MDHEN, CDR2 SYDVKM. CDR3 size: 16 residues. V was trimmed by 6 bases and J by 1 base, leaving 16 bases between them. The variable domain in full, completed from reference TRBV28 and TRBJ1-5, reads DVKVTQSSRYLVKRTGEKVFLECVQDMDHENMFWYRQDPGLGLRLIYFSYDVKMKEKGDIPEGYSVSREKKERFSLILESASTNQTSMYLCASRTNRDGSNQPQHFGDGTRLSIL.

J is TRBJ1-5 and V is TRBV5-8; 7 bases align to TRBD1. The germline CDR1 and CDR2 sequences are SGHTS and YDEGEE. This CDR3 is 17 amino acids long. J gave up 5 bases and V 4 bases, and 15 bases lay outside the gene matches. CDR3 region: CASSLGGGDSFYQPQHF. CDR3 DNA sequence: TGTGCCAGCAGCCTAGGGGGTGGGGACAGTTTCTATCAGCCCCAGCATTTT.

V and J are TRBV19 and TRBJ1-3, with 7 positions matching TRBD1. Germline CDR1 is LNHDA and CDR2 is SQIVND (reference sequence). The V and J ends lost 10 bases and 0 bases, in that order; junction bases with no gene match: 9. CDR3 length equals 15 residues. The CDR3 DNA reads TGTGCCACCAAACCCGGGGACAGCTCTGGAAACACCATATATTTT. Translating gives CATKPGDSSGNTIYF.

Here the CDR3 reads CASSQELEGTTQPQHF. CDR3 bases: TGCGCCAGCAGCCAAGAATTAGAAGGGACAACTCAGCCCCAGCATTTT. The J gene is TRBJ1-5, the V gene TRBV4-3, with a weak D call TRBD1 (6 bases). CDR1 and CDR2 (germline): LGHNA, YSLEER. The CDR3 extends over 16 amino acids. V was cut by 0 bases and J by 6 bases, with 15 bases left in between.

The V and J genes are TRBV13 and TRBJ2-7; 8 positions agree with TRBD1. J gave up 3 bases and V 4 bases, and 5 bases lay outside the gene matches. The CDR3 loop spans 14 amino acids. In germline, CDR1 is PRHDT, CDR2 FYEKMQ (reference sequence). CDR3 amino acids: CASSSGTGGYEQYF. The CDR3 nucleotides are TGTGCCAGCAGCTCAGGGACAGGAGGCTACGAGCAGTACTTC.

This clone has just one count. V gene TRBV5-5 combines with J gene TRBJ1-3; 7 nucleotides align to TRBD1. Germline V gives CDR1 SGHKS, CDR2 YYEKEE (reference sequence). The V and J ends lost 0 bases and 8 bases, in that order; junction bases with no gene match: 8. The CDR3 loop spans 15 amino acids. This CDR3 reads CASSLAGAGGYTIYF. CDR3 DNA sequence: TGTGCCAGCAGCTTGGCCGGGGCAGGGGGATACACCATATATTTT.

The chain links TRBV5-1 to TRBJ2-1; no reliable D call. Germline V gene data show CDR1 as SGHRS and CDR2 as YFSETQ. The CDR3 sequence is 12 residues long. Trimming stripped 5 bases from V and 5 bases from J, with 8 bases between. CDR3: CASSMTNNEQFF. The CDR3 nucleotides read TGCGCCAGCAGTATGACAAACAATGAGCAGTTCTTC.

V gene TRBV5-1 combines with J gene TRBJ2-2; 11 bases align to TRBD2. Looked up from germline, CDR1 is SGHRS and CDR2 is YFSETQ. The CDR3 extends over 15 amino acids. V was pared by 7 bases and J by 6 bases, with 8 bases of the junction left unmatched. The CDR3 region has the DNA TGCGCCAGCGGTAAACTAGCGGGAGATCCCGGGGAGCTGTTTTTT. This gives the protein CASGKLAGDPGELFF. The variable domain in full, completed from reference TRBV5-1 and TRBJ2-2, reads KAGVTQTPRYLIKTRGQQVTLSCSPISGHRSVSWYQQTPGQGLQFLFEYFSETQRNKGNFPGRFSGRQFSNSRSEMNVSTLELGDSALYLCASGKLAGDPGELFFGEGSRLTVL.

This sequence joins TRBV9 and TRBJ1-2, with D unresolved. This CDR3 is 13 amino acids long. Trimming cost V 0 bases and J 2 bases, with 5 bases left between them. Germline CDR1 is SGDLS and CDR2 is YYNGEE. In DNA, the CDR3 is TGTGCCAGCAGCGTAGTACAGAACTATGGCTACACCTTC. Encoded protein: CASSVVQNYGYTF.

This clone was recorded a few times. CDR3 loop: CATSDSGGNGEAFF. The CDR3, as DNA: TGTGCCACCAGTGATTCGGGGGGTAATGGTGAAGCTTTCTTT. The chain combines TRBV24-1 with TRBJ1-1; a weak D match, TRBD1 (5 bases). V was clipped by 2 bases and J by 7 bases, with 13 bases between them. Germline loops: CDR1 KGHDR, CDR2 SFDVKD. The CDR3 consists of 14 residues.

This chain joins TRBV6-1 and TRBJ2-7; 7 bases are shared with TRBD2. V shed 1 base, J shed 1 base, and the junction held 7 bases outside the gene matches. Germline V gene lookup returns CDR1 MNHNS and CDR2 SASEGT. This CDR3 is built from 16 residues. CDR3 DNA: TGTGCCAGCAGTGAAGTTGGGGGGGGTAATTCCTACGAGCAGTACTTC. Its protein is CASSEVGGGNSYEQYF.

This chain joins TRBV11-2 and TRBJ1-3, with D possibly matching TRBD1 (6 bases). Trimming took 7 bases from V and 4 from J, leaving 11 bases between them. CDR1 is SGHAT and CDR2 is FQNNGV in the germline V gene. This CDR3 is 13 amino acids long. The CDR3 DNA reads TGTGCCAGCAATAGGGACACCGGAAACACCATATATTTT. Translated: CASNRDTGNTIYF.